The 11 T cell receptor beta chains below all came from one sample that was sequenced in a study of cytomegalovirus exposure and HLA in healthy donors. Researchers ran the PCR with 60 Vbeta and 13 Jbeta primers. TCRdb's table, derived via immunoSEQ multiplex PCR, lists solely in-frame clones and lacks some. The record lists about 160,000 clones, of which the ten most abundant hold 1% to 1.5%. Sequencing used PBMCs. These receptors were taken from a woman aged 60-75 years in good health and CMV-seronegative.

This chain uses TRBV2 with TRBJ1-2; TRBD1 is a possible D gene (5 bases). Germline assignment: CDR1 SNHLY and CDR2 FYNNEI. Trimming took off 6 bases at V and 4 bases at J, with 24 bases between the two ends. The CDR3 is made up of 17 amino acids. The CDR3 is CASSLQGKTATFYGYTF. The CDR3, as DNA: TGTGCCAGCAGCCTCCAGGGTAAGACGGCGACCTTCTATGGCTACACCTTC.

This sequence joins TRBV27 and TRBJ2-1; TRBD2 matches at 10 bases. J was trimmed by 7 bases and V by 3 bases; bases with no gene match: 6. Per the germline V gene, CDR1 is MNHEY and CDR2 is SMNVEV (reference sequence). This CDR3 has 15 residues. DNA of the CDR3: TGTGCCAGCAGTTTGAGTAGCGGGGGGATGAATGAGCAGTTCTTC. This translates into CASSLSSGGMNEQFF.

V usage is TRBV29-1 and J usage is TRBJ2-4, with 8 positions matching TRBD1. J gave up 5 bases and V 6 bases, and 3 bases lay outside the gene matches. The CDR3 sequence is 12 residues long. Germline V CDR1 and CDR2: SQVTM, ANQGSEA. CDR3: CSVEGQENIQYF. DNA for the CDR3: TGCAGCGTGGAGGGACAGGAAAACATTCAGTACTTC.

The rearrangement uses TRBV5-1 and TRBJ1-1; D perhaps matches TRBD1 (6 bases). CDR1 and CDR2 from the germline V gene are SGHRS and YFSETQ. V was shortened by 3 bases and J by 1 base, with 13 bases between the two germline ends. This CDR3 contains 15 residues. The CDR3 loop reads CASSSFGTPNTEAFF. The CDR3 region has the DNA TGCGCCAGCAGCTCATTTGGGACACCGAACACTGAAGCTTTCTTT.

The chain employs TRBV10-3 and TRBJ1-5; a possible D gene is TRBD1 (5 bases). V shed 5 bases and J shed 5 bases, with 7 bases lying between them. CDR1 and CDR2 (germline): ENHRY, SYGVKD. CDR3 length equals 12 residues. CDR3 loop: CAISPGDQPQHF. CDR3 DNA: TGTGCCATCAGTCCGGGGGATCAGCCCCAGCATTTT.

The V gene is TRBV25-1, the J gene TRBJ1-4; TRBD1 is a possible D gene (6 bases). Trimming pared 6 bases from V and 11 bases from J, leaving 7 bases between. CDR3 length: 10 amino acids. In germline, CDR1 is MGHDK, CDR2 SYGVNS. This CDR3 is CASRQGKLFF. The DNA of the CDR3 is TGTGCCAGCAGACAGGGTAAACTGTTTTTT.

The genes are TRBV4-3 and TRBJ2-1; D is undetermined. Germline assignment: CDR1 LGHNA and CDR2 YSLEER. The CDR3 is 14 residues long. Trimming removed 0 bases from V and 9 bases from J, with 12 bases in between. The CDR3, as DNA: TGCGCCAGCAGCCAAGATTCTAGGTGGATTGAGCAGTTCTTC. Its translation: CASSQDSRWIEQFF.

V usage is TRBV7-9 and J usage is TRBJ2-1; 10 positions match TRBD2. V lost 1 base and J lost 4; bases outside the gene matches: 1. Germline values: CDR1 SEHNR, CDR2 FQNEAQ (reference sequence). This CDR3 is 15 amino acids long. The CDR3 loop is CASSLELAGYNEQFF. In DNA form, the CDR3 reads TGTGCCAGCAGCTTAGAACTAGCGGGGTACAATGAGCAGTTCTTC. The full variable domain, in which reference TRBV7-9 and TRBJ2-1 provide the parts outside the CDR3, is DTGVSQNPRHKITKRGQNVTFRCDPISEHNRLYWYRQTLGQGPEFLTYFQNEAQLEKSRLLSDRFSAERPKGSFSTLEIQRTEQGDSAMYLCASSLELAGYNEQFFGPGTRLTVL.

This chain links TRBV27 with TRBJ1-2; 7 nucleotides line up with TRBD1. Germline CDR1 MNHEY, CDR2 SMNVEV (reference sequence). The length of the CDR3 is 17 residues. J gave up 3 bases and V 3 bases, and 13 bases lay outside the gene matches. The CDR3 reads CASSFRELQGKDYGYTF. In DNA form, the CDR3 reads TGTGCCAGCAGTTTTAGGGAACTACAGGGGAAGGACTATGGCTACACCTTC.

The chain employs TRBV7-9 and TRBJ1-3; TRBD1 might be the D (5 bases). The V gene's germline CDR1 is SEHNR and CDR2 FQNEAQ (reference sequence). The CDR3 length is 16 residues. The ends were cut back, 2 bases at V and 2 bases at J, with 13 bases in the middle. The CDR3 region has the DNA TGTGCCAGCAGCTTACCCCAAACAGGTCCTGGAAACACCATATATTTT. It encodes CASSLPQTGPGNTIYF.

This rearrangement joins TRBV7-3 to TRBJ2-5, with 7 bases fitting TRBD1. The CDR3 consists of 14 residues. V dropped 4 bases and J dropped 7; count of bases not matched to a gene: 9. The germline V gene encodes CDR1 SGHTA and CDR2 FQGTGA. The CDR3 here is CASSSTGTEGTQYF. As DNA, the CDR3 is TGTGCCAGCAGCTCGACCGGGACAGAGGGGACCCAGTACTTC.